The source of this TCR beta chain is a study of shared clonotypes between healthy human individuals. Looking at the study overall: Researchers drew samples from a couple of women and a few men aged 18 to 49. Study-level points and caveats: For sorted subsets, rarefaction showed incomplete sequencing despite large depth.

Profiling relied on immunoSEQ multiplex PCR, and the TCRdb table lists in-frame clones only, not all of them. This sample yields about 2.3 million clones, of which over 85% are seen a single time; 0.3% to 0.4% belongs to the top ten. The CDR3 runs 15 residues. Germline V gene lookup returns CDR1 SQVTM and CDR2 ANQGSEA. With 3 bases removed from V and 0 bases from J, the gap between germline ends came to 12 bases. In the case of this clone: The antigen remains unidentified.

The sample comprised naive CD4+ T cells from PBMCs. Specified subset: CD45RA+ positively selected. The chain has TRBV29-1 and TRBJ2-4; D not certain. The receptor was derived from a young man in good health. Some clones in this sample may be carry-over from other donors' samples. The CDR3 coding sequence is TGCAGCGTTGATGGGCAGTCGAGAGCCAAAAACATTCAGTACTTC. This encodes CSVDGQSRAKNIQYF.